This T cell receptor (beta chain) was found in a study of human thymus T cells. Assay used: immunoSEQ multiplex PCR; TCRdb lists only in-frame clones, some missing. The sample has some 130,000 clones; 90% to 95% are singletons. Corrective heart surgery yielded the resections from which the thymus tissue came. Corrective surgery for congenital heart defects was being performed on the healthy Finnish infants who were the donors. Overall study results and limits: Among thymic and blood repertoires, usage of V and J genes appeared biased. Unrelated individuals reportedly shared highly overlapping thymic TCR repertoires.

With regard to this clone: As yet, its antigen is unknown.

The CDR3 runs to 12 residues. Per the germline V gene, CDR1 is MDHEN and CDR2 is SYDVKM. The ends were cut back, 4 bases at V and 8 bases at J, with 11 bases in the middle. Material for sequencing was thymus tissue. This chain links TRBV28 with TRBJ1-2; unclear D gene. The origin of this receptor is a boy younger than two with a congenital heart defect but otherwise immunologically healthy. CDR3 DNA sequence: TGTGCCAGCAGTTATTGGGAAGGGGGCTACACCTTC. It encodes CASSYWEGGYTF.